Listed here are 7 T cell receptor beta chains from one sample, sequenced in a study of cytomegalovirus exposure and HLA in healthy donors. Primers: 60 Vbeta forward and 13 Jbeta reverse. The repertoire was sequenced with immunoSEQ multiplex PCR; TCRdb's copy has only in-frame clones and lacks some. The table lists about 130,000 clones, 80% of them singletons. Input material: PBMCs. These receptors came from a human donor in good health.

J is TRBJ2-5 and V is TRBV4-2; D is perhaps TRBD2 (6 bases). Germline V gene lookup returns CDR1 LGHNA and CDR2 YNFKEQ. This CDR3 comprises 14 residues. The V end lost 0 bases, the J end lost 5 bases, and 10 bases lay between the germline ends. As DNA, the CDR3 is TGTGCCAGCAGCCAAGATCCCGGGAGCGAGACCCAGTACTTC. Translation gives CASSQDPGSETQYF.

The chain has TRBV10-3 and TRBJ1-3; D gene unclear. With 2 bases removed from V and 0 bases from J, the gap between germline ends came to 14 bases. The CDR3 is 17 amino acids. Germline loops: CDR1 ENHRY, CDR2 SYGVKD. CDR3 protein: CAISEGLVRSSGNTIYF. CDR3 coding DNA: TGTGCCATCAGTGAGGGTTTGGTACGGAGCTCTGGAAACACCATATATTTT.

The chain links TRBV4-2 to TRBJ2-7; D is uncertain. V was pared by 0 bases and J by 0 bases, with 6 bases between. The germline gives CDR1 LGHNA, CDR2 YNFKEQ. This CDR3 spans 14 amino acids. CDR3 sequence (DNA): TGTGCCAGCAGCCAAGATGTCGTCTCCTACGAGCAGTACTTC. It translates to CASSQDVVSYEQYF.

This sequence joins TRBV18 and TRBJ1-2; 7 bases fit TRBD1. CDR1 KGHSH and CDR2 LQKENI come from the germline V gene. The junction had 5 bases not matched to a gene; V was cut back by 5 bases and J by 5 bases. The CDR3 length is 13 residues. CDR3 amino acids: CASSATGNYGYTF. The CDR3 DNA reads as TGTGCCAGCTCAGCGACAGGGAATTATGGCTACACCTTC.

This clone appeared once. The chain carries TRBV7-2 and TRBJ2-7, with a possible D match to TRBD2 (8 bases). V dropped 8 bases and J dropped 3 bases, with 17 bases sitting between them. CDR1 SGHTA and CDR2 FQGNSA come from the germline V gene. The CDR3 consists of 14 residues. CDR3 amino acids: CASGLGRGLYEQYF. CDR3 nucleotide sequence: TGTGCCAGCGGTCTCGGGAGGGGGCTCTACGAGCAGTACTTC.

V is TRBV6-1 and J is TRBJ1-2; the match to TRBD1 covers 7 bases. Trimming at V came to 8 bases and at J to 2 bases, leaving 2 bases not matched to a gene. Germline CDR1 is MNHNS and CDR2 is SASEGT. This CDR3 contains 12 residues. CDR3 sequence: CASRGQNYGYTF. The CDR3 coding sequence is TGTGCCAGCCGGGGACAGAACTATGGCTACACCTTC.

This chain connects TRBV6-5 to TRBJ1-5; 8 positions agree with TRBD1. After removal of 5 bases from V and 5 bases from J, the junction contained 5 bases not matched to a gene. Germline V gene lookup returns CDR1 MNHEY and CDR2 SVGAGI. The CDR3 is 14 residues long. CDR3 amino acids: CASSVTGGYQPQHF. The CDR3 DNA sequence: TGTGCCAGCAGTGTAACAGGGGGTTATCAGCCCCAGCATTTT.